The 18 T cell receptor beta chains presented below share a single source sample, sequenced in a study of tissue T cells after allogeneic stem cell transplantation. Time point denoted: mouse harvest day 7 after allogeneic transplant. Each mouse received 10^7 T-cell-depleted marrow cells plus 10^6 splenic CD5+ T cells by tail vein. TCRdb's table, derived via immunoSEQ multiplex PCR, lists solely in-frame clones and lacks some. Found here are roughly 9,700 clones, approximately 45% of them singletons; the top ten hold 7.1%. Material: gut tissue. The source is a female BALB/c mouse given C57BL/6 T cells with graft-versus-host disease after an allogeneic hematopoietic cell transplant.

In regard to this clone: The gene names given are mouse names. CDR3 loop: CASSQEGGYNSPLYF. The CDR3 DNA, read in part, is TGTGCCAGCAGCCAAGAGGGCGGGTATAATTCGCCCCTCTAC. This sequence joins TRBV5 and TRBJ1-6; D is unresolved. The read falls 1 residue short of the CDR3 end, and the missing part is taken from the germline J gene. TRBJ1-6 is identified as an open reading frame with a role that is uncertain. Per the germline V gene, CDR1 is LGHNA and CDR2 is YNLKQL (reference sequence). The CDR3 consists of 15 residues. V lost 0 bases and J 4 bases, leaving 7 bases between the germline ends.

This clone has a single count. Mouse germline and gene names are used. The read halts 1 residue ahead of the CDR3 end, with the missing end drawn from the germline J gene. Other DNA sequences in the same sample also yield this CDR3. The chain carries TRBV26 and TRBJ1-1; D uncertain. V gave up 3 bases and J gave up 1 base, with 0 bases separating them. CDR1 and CDR2 from the germline V gene are KGHPV and FQNQEV (reference sequence). The CDR3 has 11 residues. Incomplete CDR3 DNA: TGTGCCAGCAGTCTAAACACAGAAGTCTTC. Amino acids: CASSLNTEVF. The whole CDR3 is CASSLNTEVFF.

This clone was seen a few times. Germline and genes: mouse. The read ends 1 residue before the CDR3 terminus; that terminus is restored from the germline J gene. This chain links TRBV13-2 with TRBJ2-1; no definite D call. Germline values: CDR1 NNHNN, CDR2 SYGAGS (reference sequence). The CDR3 is 14 amino acids. Trimming cost V 1 base and J 0 bases, with 5 bases left between them. The part of the CDR3 DNA that was read is TGTGCCAGCGGTGATCGGGGTAACTATGCTGAGCAGTTC. Protein sequence: CASGDRGNYAEQF. The full-length CDR3 reads as CASGDRGNYAEQFF.

In its sample, this clone is medium-sized. The germline and genes are mouse ones. The read ends 1 residue early relative to the CDR3; the germline J gene fills the gap. This sequence joins TRBV16 and TRBJ2-1; D is unclear. The CDR3 runs to 14 residues. V lost 4 bases and J 4 bases, leaving 11 bases between the germline ends. Germline loops: CDR1 SGHSA, CDR2 FRNQAP. The CDR3 protein is CASSSGAGYAEQFF. The CDR3 DNA, read in part, is TGTGCAAGCAGCTCTGGAGCGGGATATGCTGAGCAGTTC.

As for this clone: Gene names denote mouse genes. Read coverage stops 1 residue before the CDR3 terminus; the germline J gene supplies the remainder. The genes are TRBV26 and TRBJ2-7; D call uncertain. The CDR3 is made up of 11 amino acids. Germline-derived CDR1 and CDR2 are KGHPV and FQNQEV (reference sequence). V lost 2 bases, J lost 6 bases, and 5 bases lay in between. The DNA read from the CDR3 is TGTGCCAGCAGTCTGGAGGTTGAACAGTAC. The encoded protein is CASSLEVEQY. The complete CDR3 sequence is CASSLEVEQYF.

This clone was recorded a few times. Genes here carry mouse names. The read is 1 residue too short to cover the CDR3 end, so that end is filled in from the germline J gene. This chain links TRBV16 with TRBJ1-1; D remains unclear. Trimming stripped 3 bases from V and 3 bases from J, with 2 bases between. From germline, CDR1 is SGHSA and CDR2 FRNQAP. The CDR3 runs to 11 residues. CDR3 DNA (partial): TGTGCAAGCAGCTTGTACACAGAAGTCTTC. It codes for CASSLYTEVF. From start to end, the CDR3 is CASSLYTEVFF.

Points on this clone: The gene names given are mouse names. From the germline J gene comes the end of the CDR3, since the read stops 1 residue before it. The genes are TRBV16 and TRBJ2-5; 8 nucleotides agree with TRBD2. Looked up from germline, CDR1 is SGHSA and CDR2 is FRNQAP. The V segment lost 4 bases and the J segment 4 bases; nucleotides outside the gene matches: 1. This CDR3 is 13 amino acids long. The CDR3 spells CASSWGGEDTQYF. The part of the CDR3 DNA that was read is TGTGCAAGCAGCTGGGGGGGCGAAGACACCCAGTAC.

This clone has more than one count but fewer than ten. Any gene name here is a mouse gene name. The read ends 1 residue shy of where the CDR3 ends; the end is completed using the germline J gene. This chain uses TRBV16 with TRBJ2-4, with a possible D match to TRBD1 (5 bases). Looked up from germline, CDR1 is SGHSA and CDR2 is FRNQAP. With 5 bases removed from V and 2 bases from J, the gap between germline ends came to 8 bases. This CDR3 has 13 residues. The CDR3 loop reads CASSLTDQNTLYF. Partial CDR3 DNA: TGTGCAAGCAGCCTGACAGATCAAAACACCTTGTAC.

Concerning this clone: Gene names and germline refer to mouse. The read ends 1 residue early relative to the CDR3; the germline J gene fills the gap. V usage is TRBV26 and J usage is TRBJ2-7, with D uncertain. The CDR3 sequence is 13 residues long. Trimming shortened V by 2 bases and J by 0 bases, and 5 bases separated the two germline ends. Germline CDR1 and CDR2: KGHPV and FQNQEV (reference sequence). The DNA read from the CDR3 is TGTGCCAGCAGTCTGGGGAACTCCTATGAACAGTAC. Translation gives CASSLGNSYEQY. The entire CDR3 reads CASSLGNSYEQYF.

This clone has more than one count but fewer than ten. Gene names are the mouse ones. The CDR3 goes on 1 residue after the read ends, and that part is filled in from the germline J gene. This chain connects TRBV2 to TRBJ2-7; 13 nucleotides agree with TRBD2. V trimming: 4 bases; J trimming: 7 bases; junction bases outside the gene matches: 1. This CDR3 comprises 13 residues. The germline V gene encodes CDR1 LGHNA and CDR2 YSYQKL. The sequenced CDR3 bases are TGTGCCAGCAGCCGGGACTGGGGGGGGGAACAGTAC. Translation gives CASSRDWGGEQY. The complete CDR3 reads CASSRDWGGEQYF.

This clone turned up a few times. Genes and germline are mouse. Read sequence stops 1 residue before the CDR3 end, and the germline J gene provides the missing end. This chain connects TRBV24 to TRBJ1-1; 7 nucleotides match TRBD1. Losses at the gene ends were 1 base for V and 3 bases for J; bases not matched to a gene: 8. CDR3 size: 16 residues. The germline V gene has CDR1 KGHTA and CDR2 FRNEEI. The CDR3 spells CASSLSFDREDTEVFF. The sequenced CDR3 bases are TGTGCCAGCAGTCTGTCCTTTGACAGGGAGGACACAGAAGTCTTC.

By proportion, this clone is medium-sized. Germline and genes here are mouse. The sequence runs out 1 residue before the end of the CDR3; the remainder is reconstructed from the germline J gene. Within the sample, other DNA sequences also encode this same CDR3. The V gene is TRBV26, the J gene TRBJ1-3, with 8 bases lining up with TRBD1. This CDR3 is built from 14 residues. Germline V gene data show CDR1 as KGHPV and CDR2 as FQNQEV (reference sequence). J lost 2 bases, V lost 4 bases, and 1 base had no gene match. The sequenced part of the CDR3 DNA is TGTGCCAGCAGTCCGGACAGGGCTGGAAATACGCTCTAT. Protein sequence: CASSPDRAGNTLY. The full CDR3 protein reads CASSPDRAGNTLYF.

Regarding this clone: The gene symbols are mouse symbols. The CDR3 goes on 1 residue after the read ends, and that part is filled in from the germline J gene. The chain has TRBV3 and TRBJ1-4; D gene unclear. CDR3 size: 14 residues. The germline V gene encodes CDR1 SNHLY and CDR2 FYNGKV (reference sequence). The V end lost 9 bases, the J end lost 0 bases, and 11 bases lay between the germline ends. The CDR3 sequence: CARGRQFSNERLFF. CDR3 DNA (partial): TGTGCCAGGGGGAGGCAGTTTTCCAACGAAAGATTATTT.

This clone was counted between two and nine times. Any gene name here is a mouse gene name. The read falls 1 residue short of the CDR3 end, and the missing part is taken from the germline J gene. The rearrangement uses TRBV3 and TRBJ1-5; 11 bases are shared with TRBD1. Germline CDR1 is SNHLY and CDR2 is FYNGKV (reference sequence). CDR3 length: 14 amino acids. V trimming: 4 bases; J trimming: 4 bases; junction bases outside the gene matches: 0. The CDR3 is CASSWDRGNQAPLF. The sequenced CDR3 bases are TGTGCCAGCAGCTGGGACAGGGGGAACCAGGCTCCGCTT.

With regard to this clone: The gene names here belong to mouse. The read halts 1 residue ahead of the CDR3 end, with the missing end drawn from the germline J gene. This sequence joins TRBV12-2 and TRBJ2-1; D uncertain. The germline CDR1 and CDR2 sequences are SGHLS and HYDKME. V was pared by 0 bases and J by 1 base, with 6 bases between. The CDR3 has 14 amino acids. Partial CDR3 DNA: TGTGCCAGCTCTCTCGATTACAACTATGCTGAGCAGTTC. Amino acids: CASSLDYNYAEQF. The full-length CDR3 reads as CASSLDYNYAEQFF.

Comments on this clone: Genes here carry mouse names. The read is 1 residue too short to cover the CDR3 end, so that end is filled in from the germline J gene. The chain employs TRBV29 and TRBJ1-1; the match to TRBD1 covers 7 bases. The CDR3 has 14 residues. J was trimmed by 1 base and V by 2 bases; bases with no gene match: 1. Germline CDR1 MSHET, CDR2 SYDVDS. The sequenced part of the CDR3 DNA is TGTGCTAGCAGTTTACCAGGGGGGAACACAGAAGTCTTC. Translating gives CASSLPGGNTEVF. The CDR3 in its entirety is CASSLPGGNTEVFF.

This clone is medium-sized. Gene names are mouse gene names. The read finishes 1 residue shy of the CDR3 end, and the germline J gene is used to complete it. The chain recombines TRBV26 with TRBJ2-7; no clear D. The germline gives CDR1 KGHPV, CDR2 FQNQEV (reference sequence). Trimming pared 4 bases from V and 3 bases from J, leaving 7 bases between. The CDR3 covers 12 residues. The covered CDR3 bases are TGTGCCAGCAGTCCGGCAGGCTATGAACAGTAC. Protein: CASSPAGYEQY. The full CDR3 protein reads CASSPAGYEQYF.

As concerns this clone: A much larger clonotype is one base distant, so this may be a read error. Gene names are mouse gene names. Coverage ceases 1 residue before the CDR3 finishes, and the germline J gene fills in the end. Different DNA sequences within this sample yield the same CDR3. V and J are TRBV13-3 and TRBJ1-2, with D possibly being TRBD1 (6 bases). The germline gives CDR1 NNHDY, CDR2 SYVADS. This CDR3 is 14 amino acids long. V was pared by 2 bases and J by 4 bases, with 12 bases between. This CDR3 reads CASSDRGPGSDYTF. The covered CDR3 bases are TGTGCCAGCAGTGACCGGGGGCCGGGCTCCGACTACACC.